Listed below are T cell receptor beta chains from one sample, sequenced in a study of response to subunit inactivated influenza vaccine. From the RT-PCR reads, TCRdb called clonotypes with MiXCR, one entry per CDR3 protein. The sample has about 500,000 distinct CDR3 sequences; approximately 15% are singletons. The input for sequencing was CD4+ T cells sorted from PBMCs, taken around 25 months after vaccination. The receptors were gathered from a man aged 50-75 years who received an inactivated influenza vaccine. The CDR3 runs from the conserved cysteine through the conserved F or W. A D gene is named only where the DNA matches it firmly. Clone size appears in some rows only: once, few, many, or a class for an expanded clone.

TRBJ1-4	TRBV6-5	TRBD1	.	CASSSGQGPTGLFF	TGTGCCAGCAGTTCCGGACAGGGACCCACGGGGCTGTTTTTT
TRBJ1-5	TRBV6-1	.	few	CASSDFGNQPQHF	TGTGCCAGCAGTGATTTTGGCAATCAGCCCCAGCATTTT
TRBJ1-5	TRBV5-1	.	few	CASSPGQYSNQPQHF	TGCGCCAGCAGCCCCGGACAGTATAGCAATCAGCCCCAGCATTTT
TRBJ2-3	TRBV5-6	.	few	CASSSSSIVDTDTQYF	TGTGCCAGCAGCTCCTCCTCGATAGTAGACACAGATACGCAGTATTTT
TRBJ2-5	TRBV5-1	.	few	CASSLGSGGAETQYF	TGCGCCAGCAGCTTGGGAAGCGGCGGGGCGGAGACCCAGTACTTC
TRBJ2-3	TRBV12-3/TRBV12-4	.	few	CASRGTLGQDTQYF	TGTGCCAGCAGGGGCACCCTAGGTCAAGATACGCAGTATTTT
TRBJ2-7	TRBV10-3	.	.	CAISGDGGYEQYF	TGTGCCATCAGTGGGGACGGGGGTTACGAGCAGTACTTC
TRBJ2-5	TRBV5-1	TRBD2	many	CASSLRSGRQETQYF	TGCGCCAGCAGCTTGCGTAGCGGGAGACAAGAGACCCAGTACTTC
TRBJ2-1	TRBV29-1	TRBD2	few	CSVEGTSGSRGEQFF	TGCAGCGTTGAGGGGACTAGCGGGAGTAGGGGTGAGCAGTTCTTC
TRBJ2-7	TRBV5-1	TRBD2	few	CASSLSAGATYEQYF	TGCGCCAGCAGCTTATCAGCGGGAGCCACCTACGAGCAGTACTTC
TRBJ2-7	TRBV7-9	.	.	CASSLEGALKYF	TGTGCCAGCAGCTTAGAAGGCGCGCTAAAGTACTTC
TRBJ1-4	TRBV28	.	few	CASNSQAATNEKLFF	TGTGCCAGCAACTCCCAGGCTGCAACTAATGAAAAACTGTTTTTT
TRBJ2-2	TRBV14	TRBD2	few	CASSQTPGTSGLSYTGELFF	TGTGCCAGCAGCCAAACTCCCGGGACTAGCGGACTATCGTACACCGGGGAGCTGTTTTTT
TRBJ2-2	TRBV12-3/TRBV12-4	TRBD2	many	CASRKAGAVGELFF	TGTGCCAGCAGGAAGGCGGGAGCCGTCGGGGAGCTGTTTTTT
TRBJ2-1	TRBV6-4	.	few	CASKRDAWYNEQFF	TGTGCCAGCAAACGGGACGCCTGGTACAATGAGCAGTTCTTC
TRBJ1-5	TRBV7-8	.	few	CASSLNYGNNQPQHF	TGTGCCAGCAGCTTAAATTACGGGAACAATCAGCCCCAGCATTTT
TRBJ2-7	TRBV12-3/TRBV12-4	TRBD2	.	CASSPGKLAGRHEQYF	TGTGCCAGCAGTCCGGGAAAACTAGCGGGGAGGCACGAGCAGTACTTC
TRBJ2-1	TRBV12-3/TRBV12-4	.	many	CASSWGNEQFF	TGTGCCAGCAGTTGGGGGAATGAGCAGTTCTTC
TRBJ1-1	TRBV6-1	.	few	CASGADGSWAEAFF	TGTGCCAGTGGGGCGGACGGGTCGTGGGCTGAAGCTTTCTTT
TRBJ2-2	TRBV28	.	few	CASSSVGGGDTGELFF	TGTGCCAGCAGTTCTGTGGGGGGCGGAGACACCGGGGAGCTGTTTTTT
TRBJ2-2	TRBV12-3/TRBV12-4	.	many	CASSSWGPGELFF	TGTGCCAGCAGCAGTTGGGGCCCCGGGGAGCTGTTTTTT
TRBJ2-7	TRBV29-1	TRBD2	.	CSVKLAGSYEQYF	TGCAGCGTTAAACTAGCGGGATCCTACGAGCAGTACTTC
TRBJ2-7	TRBV20-1	.	few	CSASGGVAYEQYF	TGCAGTGCTAGCGGCGGGGTTGCCTACGAGCAGTACTTC
TRBJ2-7	TRBV12-3/TRBV12-4	.	.	CASSLGMGASYEQYF	TGTGCCAGCAGTTTAGGCATGGGAGCCTCCTACGAGCAGTACTTC
TRBJ2-3	TRBV6-1	TRBD1	.	CASIFWTGPTDTQYF	TGTGCCAGCATATTCTGGACAGGGCCGACAGATACGCAGTATTTT
TRBJ2-7	TRBV20-1	TRBD2	few	CSATGLAGGPYEQYF	TGCAGTGCTACGGGACTAGCGGGAGGGCCTTACGAGCAGTACTTC
TRBJ1-2	TRBV5-1	.	many	CASSLDSPNGYTF	TGCGCCAGCAGCTTGGACTCCCCTAATGGCTACACCTTC
TRBJ1-1	TRBV10-3	.	.	CAISNRARVKTEAFF	TGTGCCATCAGTAACAGGGCCCGGGTGAAGACTGAAGCTTTCTTT
TRBJ2-3	TRBV10-3	TRBD1	once	CAISDGDRGPDTQYF	TGTGCCATCAGTGATGGGGACAGGGGGCCAGATACGCAGTATTTT
TRBJ2-1	TRBV4-3	.	.	CASSQAWGAHEQFF	TGCGCCAGCAGCCAAGCCTGGGGGGCCCATGAGCAGTTCTTC
TRBJ2-7	TRBV20-1	.	.	CSARDVTGIYEQYF	TGCAGTGCTAGAGATGTCACAGGAATTTACGAGCAGTACTTC
TRBJ1-1	TRBV3-1	.	many	CASSQAGRNTEAFF	TGTGCCAGCAGCCAAGCGGGACGGAACACTGAAGCTTTCTTT
TRBJ2-1	TRBV9	TRBD1	few	CASSVGQGAGEQFF	TGTGCCAGCAGCGTGGGACAGGGGGCTGGCGAGCAGTTCTTC
TRBJ2-3	TRBV10-2	.	few	CASSAGIGGTDTQYF	TGCGCCAGCAGTGCCGGGATCGGAGGCACAGATACGCAGTATTTT
TRBJ2-7	TRBV5-1	.	.	CASRDVGAVQYF	TGCGCCAGCAGGGATGTGGGAGCTGTGCAGTACTTC
TRBJ2-4	TRBV4-3	TRBD1	few	CASSQVQGVAKNIQYF	TGCGCCAGCAGCCAAGTACAGGGGGTCGCCAAAAACATTCAGTACTTC
TRBJ2-3	TRBV14	.	few	CASSQAGLRTDTQYF	TGTGCCAGCAGCCAAGCGGGACTCCGGACAGATACGCAGTATTTT